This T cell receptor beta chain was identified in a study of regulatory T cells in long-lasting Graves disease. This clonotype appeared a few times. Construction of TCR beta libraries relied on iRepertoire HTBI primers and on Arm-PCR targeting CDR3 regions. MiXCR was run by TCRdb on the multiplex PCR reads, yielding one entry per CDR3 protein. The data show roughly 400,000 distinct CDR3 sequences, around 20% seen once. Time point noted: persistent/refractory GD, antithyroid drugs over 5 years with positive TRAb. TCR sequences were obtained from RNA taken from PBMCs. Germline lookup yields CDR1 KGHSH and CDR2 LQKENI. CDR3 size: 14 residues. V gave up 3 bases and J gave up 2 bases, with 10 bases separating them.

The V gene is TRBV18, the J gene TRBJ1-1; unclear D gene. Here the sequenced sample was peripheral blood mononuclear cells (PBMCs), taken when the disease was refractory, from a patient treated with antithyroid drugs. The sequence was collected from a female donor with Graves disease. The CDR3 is CASSPRRDNTEAFF. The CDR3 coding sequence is TGTGCCAGCTCACCTAGGAGGGATAACACTGAAGCTTTCTTT.